This T cell receptor beta chain was obtained from a study of metastatic and nonmetastatic thyroid tumors. This clone has only a few counts. The V segment lost 5 bases and the J segment 5 bases; nucleotides outside the gene matches: 11. This CDR3 is 16 amino acids long. Germline loops: CDR1 MDHEN, CDR2 SYDVKM. No patient had received any treatment before thyroid surgery. TCRdb used MiXCR to call clones anew from the PCR reads. Of a few thousand clones listed, roughly 28% are singletons. The V call is TRBV28, the J call TRBJ2-2; 7 bases match TRBD2. This TCR was sampled from a female donor with papillary thyroid cancer or a benign thyroid nodule (not recorded which). Some clones in this sample may be carry-over from other donors' samples. Sequencing used adjacent normal tissue. The CDR3 loop is CASSLREVKKTGELFF. The CDR3 DNA sequence: TGTGCCAGCAGTCTTCGGGAGGTGAAGAAAACCGGGGAGCTGTTTTTT.